A single sample gave rise to the 5 T cell receptor beta chains below, sequenced in a study of T cell responses to AZD1222 COVID-19 vaccine. Profiled with immunoSEQ multiplex PCR; TCRdb holds only in-frame clones, not every one. This sample has roughly 150,000 clones, with about 90% found just once. The material was peripheral blood, obtained on day 0 of AZD1222 vaccination. The origin of the receptors is an adult in good health.

V is TRBV28 and J is TRBJ1-6; 8 positions agree with TRBD1. There are 15 residues in the CDR3. Germline V gene lookup returns CDR1 MDHEN and CDR2 SYDVKM. V lost 2 bases and J lost 13; bases outside the gene matches: 10. CDR3 DNA sequence: TGTGCCAGCAGTTTACCCAGGACAGGGACTAGGCCCCTCCACTTT. Translation gives CASSLPRTGTRPLHF.

The chain links TRBV9 to TRBJ1-1; a possible D gene is TRBD1 (5 bases). Trimming removed 0 bases at V and 4 bases at J, with 19 bases between. CDR3 size: 17 residues. In germline, CDR1 is SGDLS, CDR2 YYNGEE. CDR3 in amino acids: CASSVGGGRGRGTEAFF. The CDR3, as DNA: TGTGCCAGCAGCGTAGGAGGAGGGAGGGGCCGAGGCACTGAAGCTTTCTTT.

As to this clone: At one of its ends the junction is not consistent with the germline gene, which may arise from a read error. The chain recombines TRBV30 with TRBJ2-5; maybe TRBD2 (5 bases). The CDR3 consists of 11 residues. Germline V lookup: CDR1 GTSNPN, CDR2 SVGIG (reference sequence). CDR3 nucleotide sequence: TGTGCCTGGAGTTCAGGAGGCCATAGGGACTTC. Its translation is CAWSSGGHRDF.

The chain links TRBV5-8 to TRBJ2-5; D not resolved. The CDR3 length is 14 residues. The V and J ends lost 7 bases and 5 bases respectively, with 18 bases between them. From germline, CDR1 is SGHTS and CDR2 YDEGEE. CDR3 nucleotide sequence: TGTGCCAGCCCCTTGGAAGGGCCGAGGGAGACCCAGTACTTC. Translating gives CASPLEGPRETQYF.

The rearrangement uses TRBV10-3 and TRBJ1-1, with D perhaps matching TRBD1 (5 bases). Looked up from germline, CDR1 is ENHRY and CDR2 is SYGVKD. The CDR3 length is 14 residues. The ends were cut back, 7 bases at V and 3 bases at J, with 15 bases in the middle. The CDR3 is CAITAQGRDTEAFF. The CDR3 DNA is TGTGCCATCACCGCCCAGGGAAGGGACACTGAAGCTTTCTTT.